The entry below gives a single T cell receptor (beta chain) sequence along with its context. Its antigen is still unknown. Primers included in the PCR were 60 Vbeta and 13 Jbeta primers. Clones were read by immunoSEQ multiplex PCR, and TCRdb kept only the in-frame ones, dropping some. The repertoire holds about 100,000 clones, over 55% seen once, with about a sixth in the top ten. The source of the sample is a study of cytomegalovirus exposure and HLA in healthy donors. The germline V and J ends were trimmed by 3 bases and 5 bases, with 7 bases remaining between them. Germline V gene lookup returns CDR1 LGHNA and CDR2 YNFKEQ. The CDR3 sequence is 13 residues long. Points from the study as a whole: A later analysis found TCR association rates differed by HLA locus, highest for DRB1 and lowest for HLA-C. The investigators catalogued 150 to 200 TCR beta chains as cytomegalovirus-associated. No immune exposure information besides CMV serostatus was available.

These donors counted as nominally healthy when sampled, but unrecorded immune exposures were likely. The chain employs TRBV4-2 and TRBJ1-4; possibly TRBD1 for D (6 bases). Material: PBMCs. The origin of this receptor is a woman aged 18-35 years in good health and CMV-seropositive. CDR3 protein: CASSHTGNEKLFF. The DNA of the CDR3 is TGTGCCAGCAGCCATACAGGGAATGAAAAACTGTTTTTT.